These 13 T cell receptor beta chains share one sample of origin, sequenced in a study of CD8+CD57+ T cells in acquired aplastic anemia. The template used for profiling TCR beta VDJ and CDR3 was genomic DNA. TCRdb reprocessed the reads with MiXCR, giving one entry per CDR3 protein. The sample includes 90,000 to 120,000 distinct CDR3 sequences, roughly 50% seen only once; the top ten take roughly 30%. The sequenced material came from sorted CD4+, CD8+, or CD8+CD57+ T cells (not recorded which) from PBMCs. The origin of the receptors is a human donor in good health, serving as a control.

CDR3 sequence (DNA): TGTGCCAGCAGTGCATCAGGGTCAGCTAATGAAAAACTGTTTTTT. Amino acid sequence: CASSASGSANEKLFF. V gene TRBV2 combines with J gene TRBJ1-4; D is perhaps TRBD1 (5 bases). V was clipped by 4 bases and J by 3 bases, with 12 bases between them. The CDR3 consists of 15 residues. In germline, CDR1 is SNHLY, CDR2 FYNNEI.

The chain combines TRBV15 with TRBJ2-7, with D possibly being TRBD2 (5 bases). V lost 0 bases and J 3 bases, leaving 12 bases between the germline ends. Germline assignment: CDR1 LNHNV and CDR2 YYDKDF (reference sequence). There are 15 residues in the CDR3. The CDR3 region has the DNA TGTGCCACCAGCAGAGACAAGGACTCGTTCTACGAGCAGTACTTC. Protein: CATSRDKDSFYEQYF.

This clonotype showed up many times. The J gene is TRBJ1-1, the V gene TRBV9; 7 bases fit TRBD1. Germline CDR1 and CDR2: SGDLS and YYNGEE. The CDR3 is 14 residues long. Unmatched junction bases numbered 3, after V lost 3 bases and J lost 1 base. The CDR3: CASSDRGANTEAFF. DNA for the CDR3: TGTGCCAGCAGCGACAGGGGCGCGAACACTGAAGCTTTCTTT.

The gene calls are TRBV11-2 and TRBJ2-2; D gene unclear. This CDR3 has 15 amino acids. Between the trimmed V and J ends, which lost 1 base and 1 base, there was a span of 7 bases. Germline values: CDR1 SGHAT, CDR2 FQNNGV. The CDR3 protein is CASSLGVGNTGELFF. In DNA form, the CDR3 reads TGTGCCAGCAGCTTAGGAGTTGGGAACACCGGGGAGCTGTTTTTT. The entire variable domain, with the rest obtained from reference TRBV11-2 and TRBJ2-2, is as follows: EAGVAQSPRYKIIEKRQSVAFWCNPISGHATLYWYQQILGQGPKLLIQFQNNGVVDDSQLPKDRFSAERLKGVDSTLKIQPAKLEDSAVYLCASSLGVGNTGELFFGEGSRLTVL.

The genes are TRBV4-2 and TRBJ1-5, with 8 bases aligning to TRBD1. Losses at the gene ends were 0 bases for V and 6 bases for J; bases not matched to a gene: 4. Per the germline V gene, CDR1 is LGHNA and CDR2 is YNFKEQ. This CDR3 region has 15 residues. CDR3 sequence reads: CASSQEDRGGQPQHF. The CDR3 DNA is TGTGCCAGCAGCCAAGAAGACAGGGGCGGTCAGCCCCAGCATTTT.

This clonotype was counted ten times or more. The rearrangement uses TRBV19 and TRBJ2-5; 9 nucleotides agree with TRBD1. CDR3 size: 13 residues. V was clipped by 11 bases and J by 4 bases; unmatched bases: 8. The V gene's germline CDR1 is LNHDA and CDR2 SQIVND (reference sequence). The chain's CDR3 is CASETGGGETQYF. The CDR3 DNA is TGTGCCTCAGAGACAGGGGGAGGAGAGACCCAGTACTTC.

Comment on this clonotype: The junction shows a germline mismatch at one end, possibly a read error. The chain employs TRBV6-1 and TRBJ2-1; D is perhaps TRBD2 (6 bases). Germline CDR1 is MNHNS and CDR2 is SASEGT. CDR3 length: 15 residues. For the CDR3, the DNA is TGTGCCAGCAGTCCGGGACTTACCTCCTACAATGAGCGGTTCTTC. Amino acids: CASSPGLTSYNERFF.

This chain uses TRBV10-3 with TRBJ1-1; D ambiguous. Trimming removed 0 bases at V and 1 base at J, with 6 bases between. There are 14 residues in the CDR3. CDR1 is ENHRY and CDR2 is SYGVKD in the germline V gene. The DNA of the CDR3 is TGTGCCATCAGTGAGTCGAGCGGGAACACTGAAGCTTTCTTT. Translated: CAISESSGNTEAFF.

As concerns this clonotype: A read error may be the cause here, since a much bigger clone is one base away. The CDR3 coding sequence is TGTGCCAGCAGTCGCAAGGAGTCCGGGAGGCCTGAAGCTTTCTTT. It is translated as CASSRKESGRPEAFF. The V call is TRBV10-2, the J call TRBJ1-1; D unclear. CDR1 is WSHSY, CDR2 SAAADI, per germline. The CDR3 has 15 amino acids.

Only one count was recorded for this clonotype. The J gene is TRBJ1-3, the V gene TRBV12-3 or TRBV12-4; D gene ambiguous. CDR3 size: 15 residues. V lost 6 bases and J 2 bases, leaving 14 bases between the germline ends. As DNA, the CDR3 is TGTGCCAGCAGCTCCGGAGGGTTTCCTGGAAACACCATATATTTT. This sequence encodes CASSSGGFPGNTIYF.

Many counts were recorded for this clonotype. The DNA for the CDR3 is TGTGCCATCAGTGATAATCGGGGGGACGAGCAGTACTTC. Protein sequence: CAISDNRGDEQYF. The rearrangement links TRBV10-3 to TRBJ2-7; 7 bases agree with TRBD2. V was clipped by 3 bases and J by 5 bases; unmatched bases: 4. The germline V gene has CDR1 ENHRY and CDR2 SYGVKD. CDR3 length: 13 amino acids.

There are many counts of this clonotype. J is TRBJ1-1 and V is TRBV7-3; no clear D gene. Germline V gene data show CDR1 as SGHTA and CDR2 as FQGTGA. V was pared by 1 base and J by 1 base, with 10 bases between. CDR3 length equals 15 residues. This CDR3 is CASSLRALSNTEAFF. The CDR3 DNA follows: TGTGCCAGCAGCTTAAGGGCCCTTTCGAACACTGAAGCTTTCTTT.

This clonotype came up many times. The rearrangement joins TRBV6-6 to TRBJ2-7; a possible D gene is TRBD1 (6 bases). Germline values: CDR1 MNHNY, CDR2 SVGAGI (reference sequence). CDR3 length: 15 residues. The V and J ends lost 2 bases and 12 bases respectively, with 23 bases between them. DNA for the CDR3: TGTGCCAGCAGTTACACAAAAATACCGGGACAAAGGAGGTACTTC. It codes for CASSYTKIPGQRRYF.